This T cell receptor (beta chain) appears in the sequencing data of a study of Ad26.COV2.S vaccination and SARS-CoV-2 variants. The overall study: The donor belonged to the COV1001 Ad26.COV2.S trial arm. Dosing was one shot or two shots 56 days apart. General study results and limits: The TCR-based breadth and depth measures might underestimate overall T cell responses. Substantial breadth was reported for post-vaccination spike-specific CD8+ and CD4+ T cells.

The CDR3 consists of 14 residues. Germline CDR1 and CDR2: LGHNA and YSLEER. Trimming cost V 0 bases and J 2 bases, with 7 bases left between them. TCRdb keeps only in-frame clones here, not all; method: immunoSEQ multiplex PCR. Here the sample spans about 680,000 clones, roughly 90% being singletons. This clone was observed once. Its antigen is undetermined. Treatment of the sample: around 19 received Ad26.COV2.S at low or high dose, single or two shots; roughly five received placebo; per-sample allocation not given. On day 63 after the first injection, vaccine and placebo recipients gave samples. The sample in question was peripheral blood, obtained in a trial of Ad26.COV2.S vaccine versus placebo. V gene TRBV4-3 combines with J gene TRBJ1-2; TRBD1 might be the D (5 bases). The sequence came from a person aged 18-60 years who received the Ad26.COV2.S COVID-19 vaccine or a placebo. CDR3 sequence reads: CASSQEWTNYGYTF. The CDR3 DNA is TGCGCCAGCAGCCAAGAGTGGACAAACTATGGCTACACCTTC.